A selection of T cell receptor beta chains follows, all from one sample in a study of T cells after yellow fever vaccination. MiXCR, applied by TCRdb to the 5' RACE reads, yields one record per CDR3 protein. The sample lists tens of thousands of distinct CDR3 sequences, 6.5% to 8.5% seen once, with roughly 24% in the top ten. The sample was CD8+ T cells not binding an NS4B(214-222) dextramer, sorted from PBMCs, taken about 49 days after the first yellow fever vaccination. The origin of the receptors is a man aged 18 to 30 who received the YFV17D yellow fever vaccine. The CDR3 runs from the conserved cysteine through the conserved F or W. Fields, in order: V gene, J gene, clone size, D gene, CDR3 protein, CDR3 DNA. A D gene is named only where the DNA matches it firmly. Clone sizes are given selectively: once, few, many, or a class where the clone is expanded.

V gene: TRBV11-2
J gene: TRBJ2-7
clone size: many
D gene: NA
CDR3 protein: CASSPRRSYEQYF
CDR3 DNA: TGTGCCAGCAGTCCGCGCCGCTCCTACGAGCAGTACTTC

V gene: TRBV18
J gene: TRBJ1-6
clone size: NA
D gene: TRBD1
CDR3 protein: CASSPLRDRGNSPLHF
CDR3 DNA: TGTGCCAGCTCACCACTTCGTGACAGGGGTAATTCACCCCTCCACTTT

V gene: TRBV14
J gene: TRBJ1-6
clone size: NA
D gene: NA
CDR3 protein: CASSQGSGSSYNSPLHF
CDR3 DNA: TGTGCCAGCAGCCAAGGATCAGGGTCGTCCTATAATTCACCCCTCCACTTT

V gene: TRBV12-3/TRBV12-4
J gene: TRBJ2-2
clone size: few
D gene: NA
CDR3 protein: CASSFTGPNTGELFF
CDR3 DNA: TGTGCCAGCAGTTTTACGGGTCCGAACACCGGGGAGCTGTTTTTT

V gene: TRBV7-8
J gene: TRBJ2-3
clone size: many
D gene: TRBD1
CDR3 protein: CASSLPAGGGTDTQYF
CDR3 DNA: TGTGCCAGCAGCTTACCCGCAGGGGGTGGGACAGATACGCAGTATTTT

V gene: TRBV3-1
J gene: TRBJ2-1
clone size: NA
D gene: NA
CDR3 protein: CACSQGLPGGSYNEQFF
CDR3 DNA: TGTGCCTGCTCCCAAGGACTTCCCGGGGGCTCCTACAATGAGCAGTTCTTC

V gene: TRBV29-1
J gene: TRBJ1-3
clone size: NA
D gene: NA
CDR3 protein: CSVPEGNTIYF
CDR3 DNA: TGCAGCGTTCCGGAAGGAAACACCATATATTTT

V gene: TRBV7-9
J gene: TRBJ2-5
clone size: few
D gene: TRBD2
CDR3 protein: CASSQGLAGLQETQYF
CDR3 DNA: TGTGCCAGCAGCCAAGGACTAGCGGGACTCCAAGAGACCCAGTACTTC

V gene: TRBV4-3
J gene: TRBJ2-5
clone size: NA
D gene: NA
CDR3 protein: CASSQDTSHQETQYF
CDR3 DNA: TGCGCCAGCAGCCAAGATACTTCGCACCAAGAGACCCAGTACTTC

V gene: TRBV5-4
J gene: TRBJ2-5
clone size: many
D gene: TRBD1
CDR3 protein: CASTRTGEETQYF
CDR3 DNA: TGTGCCAGCACCAGGACAGGGGAAGAGACCCAGTACTTC

V gene: TRBV15
J gene: TRBJ1-4
clone size: few
D gene: NA
CDR3 protein: CATSRDKGGANEKLFF
CDR3 DNA: TGTGCCACCAGCAGAGATAAAGGAGGGGCAAATGAAAAACTGTTTTTT

V gene: TRBV18
J gene: TRBJ2-1
clone size: few
D gene: TRBD2
CDR3 protein: CASSPDLAGVAYNEQFF
CDR3 DNA: TGTGCCAGCTCACCAGATCTAGCGGGGGTCGCCTACAATGAGCAGTTCTTC

V gene: TRBV6-5
J gene: TRBJ2-7
clone size: NA
D gene: NA
CDR3 protein: CASSYSRWGHEQYF
CDR3 DNA: TGTGCCAGCAGTTACTCCAGGTGGGGCCACGAGCAGTACTTC

V gene: TRBV12-3/TRBV12-4
J gene: TRBJ2-5
clone size: many
D gene: TRBD1
CDR3 protein: CASSGQGRETQYF
CDR3 DNA: TGTGCCAGCAGCGGACAGGGAAGAGAGACCCAGTACTTC

V gene: TRBV20-1
J gene: TRBJ1-2
clone size: NA
D gene: NA
CDR3 protein: CSVNHKNYGYTF
CDR3 DNA: TGCAGTGTCAACCACAAAAACTATGGCTACACCTTC

V gene: TRBV6-2/TRBV6-3
J gene: TRBJ2-2
clone size: medium-sized
D gene: TRBD1
CDR3 protein: CASSYGTGRATGELFF
CDR3 DNA: TGTGCCAGCAGTTATGGGACAGGGCGAGCGACAGGGGAGCTGTTTTTT

V gene: TRBV11-2
J gene: TRBJ2-1
clone size: many
D gene: NA
CDR3 protein: CASSLRLISSYNEQFF
CDR3 DNA: TGTGCCAGCAGCTTGAGACTGATAAGCTCCTACAATGAGCAGTTCTTC

V gene: TRBV7-9
J gene: TRBJ2-5
clone size: many
D gene: TRBD2
CDR3 protein: CASTLFRTSGGETQYF
CDR3 DNA: TGTGCCAGCACCCTATTCCGGACTAGCGGGGGAGAGACCCAGTACTTC

V gene: TRBV29-1
J gene: TRBJ2-1
clone size: many
D gene: NA
CDR3 protein: CSVGPVGQFF
CDR3 DNA: TGCAGCGTTGGTCCCGTGGGGCAGTTCTTC

V gene: TRBV7-3
J gene: TRBJ1-6
clone size: many
D gene: TRBD1
CDR3 protein: CASRHPTGYNSPLHF
CDR3 DNA: TGTGCCAGCAGACACCCGACAGGGTATAACTCACCCCTCCACTTT

V gene: TRBV29-1
J gene: TRBJ1-1
clone size: NA
D gene: NA
CDR3 protein: CSVSGALLEAFF
CDR3 DNA: TGCAGCGTTTCAGGGGCGCTACTTGAAGCTTTCTTT

V gene: TRBV12-3/TRBV12-4
J gene: TRBJ2-7
clone size: NA
D gene: NA
CDR3 protein: CASSLTSASYEQYF
CDR3 DNA: TGTGCCAGCAGTTTGACTTCCGCCTCCTACGAGCAGTACTTC

V gene: TRBV30
J gene: TRBJ2-2
clone size: NA
D gene: NA
CDR3 protein: CAWNGVLGELFF
CDR3 DNA: TGTGCCTGGAACGGGGTTCTCGGGGAGCTGTTTTTT

V gene: TRBV4-1
J gene: TRBJ2-1
clone size: few
D gene: NA
CDR3 protein: CASSHSGEQFF
CDR3 DNA: TGCGCCAGCAGCCATTCGGGTGAGCAGTTCTTC

V gene: TRBV5-6
J gene: TRBJ2-3
clone size: few
D gene: NA
CDR3 protein: CASSLRSEPRPSTDTQYF
CDR3 DNA: TGTGCCAGCAGCTTGAGGAGCGAACCTAGACCTAGCACAGATACGCAGTATTTT

V gene: TRBV27
J gene: TRBJ2-1
clone size: many
D gene: NA
CDR3 protein: CASSPGRSYNEQFF
CDR3 DNA: TGTGCCAGCAGTCCGGGCCGCTCCTACAATGAGCAGTTCTTC

V gene: TRBV10-3
J gene: TRBJ2-1
clone size: few
D gene: NA
CDR3 protein: CAIESESSYNEQFF
CDR3 DNA: TGTGCCATTGAAAGCGAGAGCTCCTACAATGAGCAGTTCTTC

V gene: TRBV28
J gene: TRBJ2-1
clone size: NA
D gene: TRBD1
CDR3 protein: CASSPLGGFYNEQFF
CDR3 DNA: TGTGCCAGCAGCCCCTTAGGGGGCTTCTACAATGAGCAGTTCTTC

V gene: TRBV20-1
J gene: TRBJ1-5
clone size: few
D gene: TRBD1
CDR3 protein: CSVPDRANQPQHF
CDR3 DNA: TGCAGTGTCCCGGACAGGGCTAATCAGCCCCAGCATTTT

V gene: TRBV5-5
J gene: TRBJ2-1
clone size: NA
D gene: NA
CDR3 protein: CASSFRLGDYNEQFF
CDR3 DNA: TGTGCCAGCAGCTTCCGCTTAGGGGATTACAATGAGCAGTTCTTC

V gene: TRBV9
J gene: TRBJ1-3
clone size: NA
D gene: NA
CDR3 protein: CASSVGPETSGNTIYF
CDR3 DNA: TGTGCCAGCAGCGTAGGGCCAGAAACCTCTGGAAACACCATATATTTT

V gene: TRBV28
J gene: TRBJ2-3
clone size: NA
D gene: NA
CDR3 protein: CATRLDTQYF
CDR3 DNA: TGTGCCACCCGACTAGATACGCAGTATTTT

V gene: TRBV6-5
J gene: TRBJ1-1
clone size: many
D gene: NA
CDR3 protein: CASSYGMVTEAFF
CDR3 DNA: TGTGCCAGCAGTTACGGGATGGTCACTGAAGCTTTCTTT

V gene: TRBV12-3/TRBV12-4
J gene: TRBJ1-1
clone size: few
D gene: NA
CDR3 protein: CASSFLGAGNTEAFF
CDR3 DNA: TGTGCCAGCAGTTTTTTAGGGGCAGGTAACACTGAAGCTTTCTTT

V gene: TRBV6-2/TRBV6-3
J gene: TRBJ2-1
clone size: NA
D gene: TRBD2
CDR3 protein: CASSYTPPLADLMSSYNEQFF
CDR3 DNA: TGTGCCAGCAGTTACACTCCTCCCCTAGCGGACCTAATGAGCTCCTACAATGAGCAGTTCTTC

V gene: TRBV20-1
J gene: TRBJ2-1
clone size: few
D gene: NA
CDR3 protein: CSADPAAASYEQFF
CDR3 DNA: TGCAGTGCTGATCCGGCGGCTGCTTCCTATGAGCAGTTCTTC

V gene: TRBV29-1
J gene: TRBJ2-7
clone size: many
D gene: NA
CDR3 protein: CSGADGYEQYF
CDR3 DNA: TGCAGCGGGGCGGACGGCTACGAGCAGTACTTC